Reported below is one TCR beta chain. An input of about 0.5 to 1 ug of RNA was subjected to reverse transcription using random hexamers. MiXCR, run by TCRdb on the immunoSEQ multiplex PCR reads, gives a single entry per CDR3 protein. This table holds fewer than 350,000 distinct CDR3 sequences, 65% to 90% found once. The CDR3 covers 13 residues. Trimming at V came to 7 bases and at J to 4 bases, leaving 4 bases not matched to a gene. Germline V gene data show CDR1 as LNHDA and CDR2 as SQIVND (reference sequence). The sample is drawn from a study of CD8 T cells in Susac syndrome. This TCR derives from a human donor with multiple sclerosis. Sequencing was performed on CD8+ T cells from PBMCs. The chain combines TRBV19 with TRBJ2-5, with TRBD2 matching 9 bases. The CDR3 nucleotides are TGTGCCAGTAACCCGACTAGCGGAGAGACCCAGTACTTC. Residues: CASNPTSGETQYF.